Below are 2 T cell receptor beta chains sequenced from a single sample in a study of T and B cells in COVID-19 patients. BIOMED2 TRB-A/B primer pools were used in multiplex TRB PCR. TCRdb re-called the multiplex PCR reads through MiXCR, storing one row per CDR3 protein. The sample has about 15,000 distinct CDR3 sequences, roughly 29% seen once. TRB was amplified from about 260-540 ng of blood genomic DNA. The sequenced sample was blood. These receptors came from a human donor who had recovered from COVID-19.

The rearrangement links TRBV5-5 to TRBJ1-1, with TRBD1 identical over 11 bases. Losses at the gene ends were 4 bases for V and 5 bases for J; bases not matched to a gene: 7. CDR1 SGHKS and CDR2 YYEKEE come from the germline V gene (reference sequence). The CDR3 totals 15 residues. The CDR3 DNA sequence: TGTGCCAGCAGCCTCACCGGGACAGGGGGGACTGAAGCTTTCTTT. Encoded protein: CASSLTGTGGTEAFF.

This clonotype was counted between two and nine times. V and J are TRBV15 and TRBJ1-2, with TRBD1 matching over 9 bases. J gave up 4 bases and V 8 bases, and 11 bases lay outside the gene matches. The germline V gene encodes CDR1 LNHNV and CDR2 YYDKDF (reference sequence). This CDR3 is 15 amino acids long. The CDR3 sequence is CATSETGGFFYGYTF. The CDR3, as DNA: TGTGCCACCTCAGAAACAGGGGGCTTTTTCTATGGCTACACCTTC. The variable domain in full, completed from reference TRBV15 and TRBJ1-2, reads DAMVIQNPRYQVTQFGKPVTLSCSQTLNHNVMYWYQQKSSQAPKLLFHYYDKDFNNEADTPDNFQSRRPNTSFCFLDIRSPGLGDTAMYLCATSETGGFFYGYTFGSGTRLTVV.